The T cell receptor (beta chain) described here comes from a study of cytomegalovirus exposure and HLA in healthy donors. Comment on this clone: The antigen is not known.

This CDR3 has 12 residues. Trimming took 1 base from V and 13 from J, leaving 13 bases between them. From germline, CDR1 is SGHNT and CDR2 YENEEA. Study-level results: The investigators catalogued 150 to 200 TCR beta chains as cytomegalovirus-associated. There were a few CMV-associated chains whose specificity for CMV antigens was confirmed in vitro. With further analysis later on, most CMV-associated TCR beta chains appeared HLA-restricted. Researchers had no immune exposure information except CMV serostatus available.

Vbeta (60) and Jbeta (13) primers were used in the PCR. Sequenced by immunoSEQ multiplex PCR; TCRdb stores in-frame clones only, minus some. The sample has some 110,000 clones, about two thirds seen once; the top ten hold 2.8%. Sequencing was carried out using PBMCs. This TCR was recovered from a female donor in good health and CMV-seronegative. This chain joins TRBV11-3 and TRBJ1-2, with a weak D call TRBD1 (6 bases). The CDR3 DNA follows: TGTGCCAGCAGCTTAGGTAACAGGGTTCGCACCTTC. Amino acid sequence: CASSLGNRVRTF.